Below are 16 T cell receptor beta chains sequenced from a single sample in a study of T cells after yellow fever vaccination. From the 5' RACE reads, TCRdb called clonotypes with MiXCR, one entry per CDR3 protein. The sample includes hundreds of thousands of distinct CDR3 sequences, less than 25% of them seen just once. The sample here was PBMCs, taken approximately 22 days after the first yellow fever vaccination. Receptors originate from a man between 18 and 35 years old who received the YFV17D yellow fever vaccine.

This rearrangement joins TRBV20-1 to TRBJ2-7; 7 nucleotides match TRBD1. Losses at the gene ends were 6 bases for V and 1 base for J; bases not matched to a gene: 9. The germline V gene encodes CDR1 DFQATT and CDR2 SNEGSKA (reference sequence). The CDR3 consists of 14 residues. CDR3 sequence reads: CSAQQGRKSYEQYV. The CDR3 DNA sequence: TGCAGTGCCCAACAGGGGCGAAAATCCTACGAGCAGTACGTC.

The V call is TRBV5-8, the J call TRBJ1-1; D is undetermined. This CDR3 has 13 amino acids. V was pared by 5 bases and J by 0 bases, with 8 bases between. CDR1 SGHTS and CDR2 YDEGEE come from the germline V gene. The CDR3 reads CASSQVMNTEAFF. CDR3 DNA sequence: TGTGCCAGCAGTCAGGTTATGAACACTGAAGCTTTCTTT. The whole variable domain, remainder taken from reference TRBV5-8 and TRBJ1-1, is EAGVTQSPTHLIKTRGQQATLRCSPISGHTSVYWYQQALGLGLQFLLWYDEGEERNRGNFPPRFSGRQFPNYSSELNVNALELEDSALYLCASSQVMNTEAFFGQGTRLTVV.

In its sample, this clonotype was seen a few times. The gene calls are TRBV12-3 or TRBV12-4 and TRBJ2-1; weak D call: TRBD2 (5 bases). The CDR3 is 14 amino acids. V was pared by 4 bases and J by 9 bases, with 16 bases between. As DNA, the CDR3 is TGTGCCAGCAGTTACGACTATTCCCCCCCTGAGCAGTTCTTC. It specifies CASSYDYSPPEQFF.

This rearrangement joins TRBV20-1 to TRBJ2-3, with TRBD1 identical over 7 bases. The germline CDR1 and CDR2 sequences are DFQATT and SNEGSKA (reference sequence). CDR3 size: 14 residues. The chain's CDR3 is CSAPQGVYTDTQYF. Here the CDR3 DNA reads TGCAGCGCCCCGCAGGGGGTTTACACAGATACGCAGTATTTT.

This clonotype was recorded once. The chain couples TRBV2 to TRBJ2-7; a possible D gene is TRBD1 (6 bases). The V and J ends lost 4 bases and 6 bases respectively, with 10 bases between them. The CDR3 length is 12 residues. CDR1 SNHLY and CDR2 FYNNEI come from the germline V gene. CDR3 in amino acids: CASSVQGREQYV. The CDR3 region has the DNA TGTGCCAGCAGTGTCCAGGGGCGCGAGCAGTACGTC.

V and J are TRBV11-2 and TRBJ2-7; 7 nucleotides line up with TRBD2. The length of the CDR3 is 13 residues. J gave up 4 bases and V 6 bases, and 6 bases lay outside the gene matches. Germline lookup yields CDR1 SGHAT and CDR2 FQNNGV. The CDR3 sequence is CASSSSGTYEQYF. The CDR3, as DNA: TGTGCCAGCAGTTCTAGCGGAACATACGAGCAGTACTTC.

This chain's CDR3 is CASSLETRAGSSYEQYF. DNA of the CDR3: TGTGCCAGCAGCCTCGAAACCAGGGCAGGGAGCTCCTACGAGCAGTACTTC. The gene calls are TRBV12-3 or TRBV12-4 and TRBJ2-7; TRBD1 or TRBD2 may be the D gene (5 bases each). With 6 bases removed from V and 0 bases from J, the gap between germline ends came to 21 bases. CDR3 length: 17 amino acids.

This clonotype was detected a few times. The chain recombines TRBV11-1 with TRBJ2-4; maybe TRBD2 (5 bases). The V and J ends lost 1 base and 6 bases respectively, with 16 bases between them. CDR1 and CDR2 from the germline V gene are SGHAT and FQDESV (reference sequence). This CDR3 contains 16 residues. The CDR3 DNA reads as TGTGCCAGCAGCTTAGGGCTCCGGGATATAGGAAACATTCAGTACTTC. It translates to CASSLGLRDIGNIQYF.

The CDR3 sequence is CSAPGGTGYSPLHF. For the CDR3, the DNA is TGCAGTGCTCCGGGGGGGACAGGTTATTCACCCCTCCACTTT. The chain recombines TRBV20-1 with TRBJ1-6; 8 bases line up with TRBD1. The germline V gene has CDR1 DFQATT and CDR2 SNEGSKA (reference sequence). J lost 8 bases, V lost 5 bases, and 8 bases had no gene match. The CDR3 is made up of 14 amino acids.

The genes are TRBV2 and TRBJ2-1, with TRBD1 matching over 10 bases. The CDR3 is 11 amino acids. Trimming removed 8 bases from V and 16 bases from J; junction bases left unmatched: 8. Germline CDR1 reads SNHLY; CDR2 reads FYNNEI. CDR3 in amino acids: CASQRGTGAFF. The CDR3 DNA sequence: TGTGCCAGCCAAAGAGGGACAGGGGCCTTCTTC. The whole variable domain, filled in from reference TRBV2 and TRBJ2-1, reads EPEVTQTPSHQVTQMGQEVILRCVPISNHLYFYWYRQILGQKVEFLVSFYNNEISEKSEIFDDQFSVERPDGSNFTLKIRSTKLEDSAMYFCASQRGTGAFFGPGTRLTVL.

This rearrangement joins TRBV10-3 to TRBJ2-3; D is unresolved. The V end lost 6 bases, the J end lost 0 bases, and 4 bases lay between the germline ends. Germline CDR1 reads ENHRY; CDR2 reads SYGVKD. CDR3 length: 12 amino acids. The CDR3 bases are TGTGCCATCAGCAATAGCACAGATACGCAGTATTTT. It is translated as CAISNSTDTQYF.

V is TRBV20-1 and J is TRBJ2-1; D perhaps matches TRBD2 (6 bases). V was pared by 0 bases and J by 3 bases, with 15 bases between. Germline assignment: CDR1 DFQATT and CDR2 SNEGSKA (reference sequence). CDR3 length: 16 amino acids. The CDR3 coding sequence is TGCAGTGCTAGAGATTGGACGCGGGGCAACTACAATGAGCAGTTCTTC. This encodes CSARDWTRGNYNEQFF.

The V call is TRBV20-1, the J call TRBJ2-2; 10 bases line up with TRBD1. There are 13 residues in the CDR3. Germline V CDR1 and CDR2: DFQATT, SNEGSKA (reference sequence). V shed 6 bases and J 5 bases; nucleotides not matched to a gene: 3. The CDR3: CSARTGGTGELFF. Here the CDR3 DNA reads TGCAGTGCGAGGACAGGGGGTACCGGGGAGCTGTTTTTT.

In its sample, this clonotype was seen many times. The chain links TRBV5-8 to TRBJ2-3; D remains ambiguous. The germline V gene encodes CDR1 SGHTS and CDR2 YDEGEE. Trimming took 0 bases from V and 5 from J, leaving 4 bases between them. There are 12 residues in the CDR3. The CDR3 nucleotides are TGTGCCAGCAGCTTGGACCAAGATACGCAGTATTTT. This codes for CASSLDQDTQYF.

This clonotype was seen many times. This chain links TRBV5-8 with TRBJ2-5; 7 bases agree with TRBD2. There are 13 residues in the CDR3. J gave up 4 bases and V 4 bases, and 4 bases lay outside the gene matches. In germline, CDR1 is SGHTS, CDR2 YDEGEE. CDR3 sequence (DNA): TGTGCCAGCAGCCCAAGCGGGGTAGAGACCCAGTACTTC. This gives the protein CASSPSGVETQYF.

The sample holds a few counts of this clonotype. The chain recombines TRBV30 with TRBJ2-3; 9 bases align to TRBD1. The ends lost 0 bases at V and 11 bases at J; junction bases unmatched: 15. CDR1 and CDR2 from the germline V gene are GTSNPN and SVGIG (reference sequence). This CDR3 is built from 16 residues. DNA of the CDR3: TGTGCCTGGAGTGTACGGGACAGGGTTCTCTCCTTAAGGCAGTATTTT. This translates into CAWSVRDRVLSLRQYF. Supplemented by reference TRBV30 and TRBJ2-3, the full variable domain reads SQTIHQWPATLVQPVGSPLSLECTVEGTSNPNLYWYRQAAGRGLQLLFYSVGIGQISSEVPQNLSASRPQDRQFILSSKKLLLSDSGFYLCAWSVRDRVLSLRQYFGPGTRLTVL.